The 23 T cell receptor beta chains below come from one sample, sequenced in a study of T cells expressing NK-cell markers. TCRdb re-called the 5' RACE reads; every CDR3 protein appears as one record, without DNA. The sample data list roughly 390,000 distinct CDR3 sequences. Sequences were obtained from blood T cells: a sorted CD56 or NKG2C T cell subset, CD4+ or CD8+ T cells, or bulk PBMC T cells (not recorded which). These receptors were obtained from a man aged 18-75 years in good health.

J is TRBJ2-1 and V is TRBV20-1; TCRdb picks TRBD1, but there is no DNA to check that call. CDR1 is DFQATT and CDR2 is SNEGSKA in the germline V gene (reference sequence). This CDR3 is 14 amino acids long. The chain's CDR3 is CSASLGGAYNEQFF.

V is TRBV18 and J is TRBJ2-7; TCRdb proposes TRBD1, but this gene call is untestable without DNA. This CDR3 spans 17 amino acids. In germline, CDR1 is KGHSH, CDR2 LQKENI. CDR3 sequence reads: CASSSLPGQGKTYEQYF.

V gene TRBV6-5 combines with J gene TRBJ1-2. CDR3 length: 12 amino acids. The germline V gene has CDR1 MNHEY and CDR2 SVGAGI. The CDR3 region is CASRNSRGGYTF.

The J gene is TRBJ2-3, the V gene TRBV25-1; the D call from TCRdb, TRBD1, cannot be confirmed without DNA. This CDR3 region has 15 residues. Germline assignment: CDR1 MGHDK and CDR2 SYGVNS. The CDR3 sequence: CASSVSGTQTRTQYF.

The chain links TRBV10-3 to TRBJ2-7; TCRdb gives TRBD1 as the D gene, but with no DNA this cannot be confirmed. Germline CDR1 is ENHRY and CDR2 is SYGVKD. The CDR3 loop spans 15 amino acids. The CDR3 region is CAISESFRGPYEQYF.

The chain carries TRBV2 and TRBJ1-1. Germline CDR1 is SNHLY and CDR2 is FYNNEI. The CDR3 is 13 amino acids. CDR3: CASRRVQGTEAFF.

This chain's CDR3 is CASSERETKGVTQYF. The chain has TRBV2 and TRBJ2-3; checking the TCRdb D call of TRBD1 is not possible without DNA. Germline V gene sequence: CDR1 SNHLY, CDR2 FYNNEI. The CDR3 loop spans 15 amino acids.

The chain is built from TRBV20-1 and TRBJ2-7. The CDR3 runs 11 residues. Looked up from germline, CDR1 is DFQATT and CDR2 is SNEGSKA (reference sequence). The CDR3 loop is CSADGVYEQYF.

The chain couples TRBV4-1 to TRBJ1-2. Germline V gene lookup returns CDR1 MGHRA and CDR2 YSYEKL. The CDR3 consists of 15 residues. CDR3 amino acids: CASSQESPKVYGYTF.

The chain carries TRBV5-1 and TRBJ1-6; the TCRdb D gene call, TRBD1, has no DNA to confirm it. Per germline, CDR1 SGHRS and CDR2 YFSETQ. The CDR3 contains 16 residues. The CDR3 protein is CASSLATGTYNSPLHF.

V gene TRBV12-3 or TRBV12-4 combines with J gene TRBJ1-2; TCRdb gives TRBD1 as the D gene, but with no DNA this cannot be confirmed. The CDR3 sequence is 13 residues long. This CDR3 is CASSFIGDYGYTF.

CDR3 amino acids: CARASPTSGTGELFF. This sequence joins TRBV28 and TRBJ2-2. The CDR3 contains 15 residues. Germline V CDR1 and CDR2: MDHEN, SYDVKM.

This chain uses TRBV4-1 with TRBJ2-1; TCRdb's D call of TRBD1 is untestable without DNA. Germline CDR1 and CDR2: MGHRA and YSYEKL. The CDR3 covers 15 residues. This chain's CDR3 is CASSQGDRGPNEQFF.

The rearrangement joins TRBV6-5 to TRBJ1-1. This CDR3 is 14 amino acids long. Looked up from germline, CDR1 is MNHEY and CDR2 is SVGAGI. The CDR3 region is CASSYSGTELVAFF.

The V call is TRBV5-1, the J call TRBJ2-7. CDR3 size: 14 residues. Germline assignment: CDR1 SGHRS and CDR2 YFSETQ. The CDR3 loop is CASSLYRSTYEQYF.

The chain joins TRBV6-2 or TRBV6-3 to TRBJ2-1; the D gene TCRdb calls, TRBD2, cannot be checked with no DNA. The CDR3 consists of 13 residues. The germline gives CDR1 MNHEY, CDR2 SVGEGT. The CDR3 sequence is CASSPRSGVEQFF.

This chain joins TRBV20-1 and TRBJ2-1; the D call of TRBD1 rests on TCRdb alone, since no DNA is present to check it. Germline-derived CDR1 and CDR2 are DFQATT and SNEGSKA (reference sequence). This CDR3 is built from 17 residues. CDR3 in amino acids: CSARDQGGGYSYNEQFF.

V and J are TRBV10-1 and TRBJ2-7; TCRdb lists TRBD1, though no DNA is available to test this call. Per the germline V gene, CDR1 is WNHNN and CDR2 is SYGVQD (reference sequence). The CDR3 extends over 14 amino acids. CDR3 sequence: CASTGQEIFYEQYF.

The chain carries TRBV5-1 and TRBJ1-1. The CDR3 length is 15 residues. CDR1 and CDR2 from the germline V gene are SGHRS and YFSETQ. CDR3 residues: CASSYSFWQGDKAFF.

This chain uses TRBV7-7 with TRBJ2-5; TCRdb picks TRBD1, but there is no DNA to check that call. CDR3 length: 15 residues. Germline CDR1 reads SSHAT; CDR2 reads FNYEAQ (reference sequence). CDR3 amino acids: CASSLAGGRQETQYF.

The chain recombines TRBV11-2 with TRBJ2-7; the D call of TRBD1 rests on TCRdb alone, since no DNA is present to check it. The length of the CDR3 is 15 residues. Looked up from germline, CDR1 is SGHAT and CDR2 is FQNNGV. The CDR3 is CASSSQGQVSYEQYF.

The CDR3 sequence: CASSLALWTGGFNEQFF. The rearrangement links TRBV7-2 to TRBJ2-1; TCRdb proposes TRBD1, but this gene call is untestable without DNA. This CDR3 is built from 17 residues. The germline V gene has CDR1 SGHTA and CDR2 FQGNSA.

The chain recombines TRBV6-5 with TRBJ2-7. CDR3 length: 13 residues. Germline values: CDR1 MNHEY, CDR2 SVGAGI. CDR3: CASSSGTHYEQYF.